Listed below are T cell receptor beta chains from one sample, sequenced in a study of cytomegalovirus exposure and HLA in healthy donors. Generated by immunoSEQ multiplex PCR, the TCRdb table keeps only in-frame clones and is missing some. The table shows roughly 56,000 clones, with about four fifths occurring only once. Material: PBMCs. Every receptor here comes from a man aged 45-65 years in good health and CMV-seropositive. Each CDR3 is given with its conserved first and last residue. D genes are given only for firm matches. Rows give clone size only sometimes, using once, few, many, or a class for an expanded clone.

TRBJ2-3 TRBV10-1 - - TGCGCCAGATCTTGCCGGGACATAGGGGAGTATTTT CARSCRDIGEYF
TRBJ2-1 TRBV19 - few TGTGCCAGTAGTATAGATCTCGGAGGAGGTGAGCAGTTCTTC CASSIDLGGGEQFF
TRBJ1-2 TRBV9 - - TGTGCCAGCAGCGTAGCGGGGGGGGGTGGCTACACCTTC CASSVAGGGGYTF
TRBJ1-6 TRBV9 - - TGTGCCAGCAGCGTAGAGGTGAAGAGGAATTCACCCCTCCACTTT CASSVEVKRNSPLHF
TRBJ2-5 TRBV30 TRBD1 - TGTGCCTACAATACAGGGGAGGAGACCCAGTACTTC CAYNTGEETQYF
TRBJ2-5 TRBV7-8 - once TGTGCCAGCAGCTGGTCAAGGGGCCAAGAGACCCAGTACTTC CASSWSRGQETQYF
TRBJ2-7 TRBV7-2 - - TGTGCCAGCAGCTTAGAGGCAGGGCCCTACGAGCAGTACTTC CASSLEAGPYEQYF
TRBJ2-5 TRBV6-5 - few TGTGCCAGCAGCGAGGGGGGGGGAGGGCAAGAGACCCAGTACTTC CASSEGGGGQETQYF
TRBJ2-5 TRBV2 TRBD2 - TGTGCCAGCAGGGGGGGGGAGACCCAGTACTTC CASRGGETQYF
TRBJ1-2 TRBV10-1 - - TGCGCCAGCAGTGAGTCGGCCCTTTATGGCTACACCTTC CASSESALYGYTF
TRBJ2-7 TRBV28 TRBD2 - TGTGCCAGCAGTTTAAGCAGACACGGGGCTAGCGGGAGGGGCGAGCAGTACTTC CASSLSRHGASGRGEQYF
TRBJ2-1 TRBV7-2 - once TGTGCCAGCCTAGAAGGTCTAGCCTTTGTCTCCTACAATGAGCAGTTCTTC CASLEGLAFVSYNEQFF
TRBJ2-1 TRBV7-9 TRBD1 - TGTGCCAGCAGCATGACAGGGACGGATGAGCAGTTCTTC CASSMTGTDEQFF
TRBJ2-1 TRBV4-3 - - TGCGCCAGTAGCCAAGATATGATGGTACTCATCTACAATGAGCAGTTCTTC CASSQDMMVLIYNEQFF
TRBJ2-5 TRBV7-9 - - TGTGCCAGCAGCTTCACGGGGGAGACCCAGTACTTC CASSFTGETQYF
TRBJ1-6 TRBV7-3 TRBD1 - TGTGCCAGCAGCTTGGGGACAGGGTCTTCACCCCTCCACTTT CASSLGTGSSPLHF
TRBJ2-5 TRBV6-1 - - TGTGCCAGCAGTGAAGGGGGGCCGGTCGTGGAGACCCAGTACTTC CASSEGGPVVETQYF
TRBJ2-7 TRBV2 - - TGTGCCAGCAGTGAAGCGTTTATGTACGAGCAGTACTTC CASSEAFMYEQYF
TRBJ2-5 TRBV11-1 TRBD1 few TGTGCCAGCAGCTGGGAAGGGGGCATTGGTTGGGAGCAGTACTTC CASSWEGGIGWEQYF
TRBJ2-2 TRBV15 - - TGTGCCACCAGCAGAGATTCTACGAACACCGGGGAGCTGTTTTTT CATSRDSTNTGELFF
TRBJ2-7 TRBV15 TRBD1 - TGTGCCACCAGCGGCGCCGGGACAGGGAAGGGGGAGCAGTACTTC CATSGAGTGKGEQYF
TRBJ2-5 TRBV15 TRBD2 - TGTGCCACCAGCAGAGATGAGCGAGCGGGAGTCCAAGAGACCCAGTACTTC CATSRDERAGVQETQYF
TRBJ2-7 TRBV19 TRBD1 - TGTGCCAGTAGTATAGGGACAGGGAGCCACGAGCAGTACTTC CASSIGTGSHEQYF
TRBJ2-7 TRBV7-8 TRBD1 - TGTGCCAGCAGCTTAGCCGGGACAGGGGTCTCATACGAGCAGTACTTC CASSLAGTGVSYEQYF
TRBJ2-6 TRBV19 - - TGTGCCAGTAGTTACCCAGGTCAACCCTCTGGGGCCAACGTCCTGACTTTC CASSYPGQPSGANVLTF
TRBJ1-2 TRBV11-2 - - TGTGCCAGCAGCTTAACCCGCCGGACAGTCTATGGCTACACCTTC CASSLTRRTVYGYTF
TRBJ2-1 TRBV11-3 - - TGTGCCAGCAGCCTCGCGTCCTACAATGAGCAGTTCTTC CASSLASYNEQFF
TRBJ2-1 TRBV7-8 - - TGTGCCAGCAGCTTAGAGTCCGGACTGTACAATGAGCAGTTCTTC CASSLESGLYNEQFF
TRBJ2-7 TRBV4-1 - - TGCGCCAGCAGCTCCTCAGGCTACGAGCAGTACTTC CASSSSGYEQYF
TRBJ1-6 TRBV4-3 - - TGCGCCAGCAGCCAAGAAGAATCCAGGCAGAATTCACCCCTCCACTTT CASSQEESRQNSPLHF
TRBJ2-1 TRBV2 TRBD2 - TGTGCCAGCAGTGAGCGTGGCGGGAGGGCCAGGAATGAGCAGTTCTTC CASSERGGRARNEQFF
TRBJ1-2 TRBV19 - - TGTGCCAGTAGGAGAGAAAGGGGCTATGGCTACACCTTC CASRRERGYGYTF
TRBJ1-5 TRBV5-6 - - TGTGCCAGCAGCTCGGACCGGGGGTTTAATCAGCCCCAGCATTTT CASSSDRGFNQPQHF
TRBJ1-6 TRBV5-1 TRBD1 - TGCGCCACCTCGACAGGGGAAAATTCACCCCTCCACTTT CATSTGENSPLHF
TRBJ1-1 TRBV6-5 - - TGTGCCAGCCGAGACGGGAGGACTGAAGCTTTCTTT CASRDGRTEAFF
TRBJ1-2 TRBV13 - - TGTGCCAGCAGCTCCACCCGGGGGAGGCCTGGCTACACCTTC CASSSTRGRPGYTF
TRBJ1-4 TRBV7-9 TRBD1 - TGTGCCAGCAGGGTGACAGGGGGCGGCGAAAAACTGTTTTTT CASRVTGGGEKLFF
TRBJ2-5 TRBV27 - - TGTGCCAGCAGTTTAGTTCCAGGGGAATTGGAGACCCAGTACTTC CASSLVPGELETQYF
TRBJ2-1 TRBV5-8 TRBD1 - TGTGCCAGCAGCCTACTGTATTTTCCGGGACAGGGGGCTGTTGAGCAGTTCTTC CASSLLYFPGQGAVEQFF